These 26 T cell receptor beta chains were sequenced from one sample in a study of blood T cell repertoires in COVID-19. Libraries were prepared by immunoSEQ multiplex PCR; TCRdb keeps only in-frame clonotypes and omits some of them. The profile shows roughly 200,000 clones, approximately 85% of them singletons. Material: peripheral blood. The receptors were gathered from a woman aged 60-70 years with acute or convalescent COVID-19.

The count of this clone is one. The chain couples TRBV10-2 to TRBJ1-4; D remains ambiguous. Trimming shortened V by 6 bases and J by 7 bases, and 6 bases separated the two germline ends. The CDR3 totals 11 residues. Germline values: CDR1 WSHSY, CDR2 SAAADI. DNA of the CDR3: TGCGCCAGCAGCAACAGTGAAAAACTGTTTTTT. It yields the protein CASSNSEKLFF.

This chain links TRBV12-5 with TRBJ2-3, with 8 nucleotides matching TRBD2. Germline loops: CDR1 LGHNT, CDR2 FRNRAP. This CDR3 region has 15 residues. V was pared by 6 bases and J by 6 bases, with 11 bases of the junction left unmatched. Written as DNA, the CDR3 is TGTGCTAGTGGGCCCTCCGGACTAGCAGCCGATACGCAGTATTTT. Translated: CASGPSGLAADTQYF.

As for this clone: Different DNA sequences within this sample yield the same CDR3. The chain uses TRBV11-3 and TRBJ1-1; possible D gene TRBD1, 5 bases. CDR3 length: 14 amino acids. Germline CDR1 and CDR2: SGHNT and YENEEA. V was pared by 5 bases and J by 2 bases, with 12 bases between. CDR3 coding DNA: TGTGCCAGCAGCCCGGGGCGGGGCAACACTGAAGCTTTCTTT. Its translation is CASSPGRGNTEAFF.

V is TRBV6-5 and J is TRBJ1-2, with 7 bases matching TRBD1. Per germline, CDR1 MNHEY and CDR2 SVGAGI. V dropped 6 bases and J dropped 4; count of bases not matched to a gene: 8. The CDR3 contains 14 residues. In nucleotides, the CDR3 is TGTGCCAGCAGGGATTACAGGGGATCCTATGGCTACACCTTC. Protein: CASRDYRGSYGYTF.

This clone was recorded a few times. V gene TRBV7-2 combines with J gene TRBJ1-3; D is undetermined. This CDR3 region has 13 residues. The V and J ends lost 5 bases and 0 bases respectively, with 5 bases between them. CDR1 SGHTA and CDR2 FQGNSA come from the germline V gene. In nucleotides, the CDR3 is TGTGCCAGCAGCCCCTACTCTGGAAACACCATATATTTT. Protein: CASSPYSGNTIYF.

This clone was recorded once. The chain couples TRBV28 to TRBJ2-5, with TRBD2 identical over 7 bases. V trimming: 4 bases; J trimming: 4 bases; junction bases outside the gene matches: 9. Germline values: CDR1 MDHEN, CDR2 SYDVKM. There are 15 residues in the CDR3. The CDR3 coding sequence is TGTGCCAGCAGTTCCTCTAGCGGACCCCCAGAGACCCAGTACTTC. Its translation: CASSSSSGPPETQYF. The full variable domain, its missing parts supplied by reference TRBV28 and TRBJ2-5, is DVKVTQSSRYLVKRTGEKVFLECVQDMDHENMFWYRQDPGLGLRLIYFSYDVKMKEKGDIPEGYSVSREKKERFSLILESASTNQTSMYLCASSSSSGPPETQYFGPGTRLLVL.

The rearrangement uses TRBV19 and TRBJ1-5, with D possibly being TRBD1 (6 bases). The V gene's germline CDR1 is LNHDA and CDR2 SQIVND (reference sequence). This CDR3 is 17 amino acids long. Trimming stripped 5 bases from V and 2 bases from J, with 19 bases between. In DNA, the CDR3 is TGTGCCAGTAGTGATCGACAGGTCACCGCGGGCAATCAGCCCCAGCATTTT. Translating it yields CASSDRQVTAGNQPQHF.

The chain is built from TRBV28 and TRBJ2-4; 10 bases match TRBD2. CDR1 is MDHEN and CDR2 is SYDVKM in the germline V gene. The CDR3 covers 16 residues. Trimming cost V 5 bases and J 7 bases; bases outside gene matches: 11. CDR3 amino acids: CASSPSGRAFFNIQYF. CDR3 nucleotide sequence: TGTGCCAGCAGTCCCAGCGGGAGGGCCTTTTTTAACATTCAGTACTTC.

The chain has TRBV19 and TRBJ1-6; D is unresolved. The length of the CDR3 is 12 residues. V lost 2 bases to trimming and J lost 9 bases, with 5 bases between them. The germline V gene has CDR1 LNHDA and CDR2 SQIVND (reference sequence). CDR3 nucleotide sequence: TGTGCCAGTAGTATAAGTAGTTCACCCCTCCACTTT. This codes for CASSISSSPLHF.

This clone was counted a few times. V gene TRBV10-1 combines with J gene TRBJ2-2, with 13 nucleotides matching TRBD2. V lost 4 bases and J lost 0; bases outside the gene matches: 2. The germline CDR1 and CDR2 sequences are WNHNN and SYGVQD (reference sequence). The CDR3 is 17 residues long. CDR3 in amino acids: CASSGGTSGANTGELFF. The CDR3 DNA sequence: TGCGCCAGCAGTGGCGGGACTAGCGGGGCGAACACCGGGGAGCTGTTTTTT.

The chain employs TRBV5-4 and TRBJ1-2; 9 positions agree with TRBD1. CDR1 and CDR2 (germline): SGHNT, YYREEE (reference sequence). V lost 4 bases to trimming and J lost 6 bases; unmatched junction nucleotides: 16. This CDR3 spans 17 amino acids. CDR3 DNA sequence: TGTGCCAGCAGCCCCACGGCAACAGGGGGCGCGGGGGATGGCTACACCTTC. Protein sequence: CASSPTATGGAGDGYTF.

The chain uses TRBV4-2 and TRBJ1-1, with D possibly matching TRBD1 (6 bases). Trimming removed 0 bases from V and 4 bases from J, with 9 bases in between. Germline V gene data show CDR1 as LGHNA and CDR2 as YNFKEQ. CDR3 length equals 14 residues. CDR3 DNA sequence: TGTGCCAGCAGCCAAGAAGGGGGTTTCACTGAAGCTTTCTTT. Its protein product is CASSQEGGFTEAFF.

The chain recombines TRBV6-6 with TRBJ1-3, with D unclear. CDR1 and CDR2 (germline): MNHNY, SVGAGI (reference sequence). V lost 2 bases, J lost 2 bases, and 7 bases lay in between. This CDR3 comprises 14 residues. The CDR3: CASSYGGAGNTIYF. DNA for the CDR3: TGTGCCAGCAGTTACGGAGGTGCTGGAAACACCATATATTTT.

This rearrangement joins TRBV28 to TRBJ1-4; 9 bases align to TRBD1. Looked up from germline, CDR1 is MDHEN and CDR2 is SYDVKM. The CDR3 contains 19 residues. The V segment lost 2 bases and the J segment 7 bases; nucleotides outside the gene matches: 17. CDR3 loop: CASSLLSVPGQGLGEKLFF. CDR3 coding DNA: TGTGCCAGCAGTTTACTCTCAGTCCCGGGACAGGGATTGGGTGAAAAACTGTTTTTT.

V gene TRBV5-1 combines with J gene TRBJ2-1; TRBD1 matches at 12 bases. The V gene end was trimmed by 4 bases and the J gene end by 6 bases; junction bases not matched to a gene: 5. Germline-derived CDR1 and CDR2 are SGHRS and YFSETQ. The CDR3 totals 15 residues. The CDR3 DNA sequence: TGCGCCAGCAGCGGGGGACAGGGGGCGCCCAATGAGCAGTTCTTC. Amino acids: CASSGGQGAPNEQFF.

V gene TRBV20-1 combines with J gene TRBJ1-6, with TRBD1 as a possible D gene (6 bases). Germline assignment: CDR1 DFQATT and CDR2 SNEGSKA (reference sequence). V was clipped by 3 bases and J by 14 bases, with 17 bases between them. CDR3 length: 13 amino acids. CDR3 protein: CSASGGTRQALHF. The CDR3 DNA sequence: TGCAGTGCTAGTGGAGGGACTAGACAGGCCCTCCACTTT.

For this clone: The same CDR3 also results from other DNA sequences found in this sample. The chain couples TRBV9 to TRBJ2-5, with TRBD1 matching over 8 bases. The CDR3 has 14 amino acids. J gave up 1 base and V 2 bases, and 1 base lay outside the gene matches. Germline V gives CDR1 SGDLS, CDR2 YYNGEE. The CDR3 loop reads CASSVDRAQETQYF. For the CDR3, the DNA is TGTGCCAGCAGCGTGGACAGGGCCCAAGAGACCCAGTACTTC.

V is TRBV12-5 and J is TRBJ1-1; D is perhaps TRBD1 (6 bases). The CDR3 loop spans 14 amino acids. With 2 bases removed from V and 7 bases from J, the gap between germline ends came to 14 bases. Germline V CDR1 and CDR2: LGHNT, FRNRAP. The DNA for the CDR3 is TGTGCTAGTGGTTTGCCTAGACAGGACCTTGAAGCTTTCTTT. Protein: CASGLPRQDLEAFF. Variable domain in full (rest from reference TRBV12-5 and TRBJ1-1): DARVTQTPRHKVTEMGQEVTMRCQPILGHNTVFWYRQTMMQGLELLAYFRNRAPLDDSGMPKDRFSAEMPDATLATLKIQPSEPRDSAVYFCASGLPRQDLEAFFGQGTRLTVV.

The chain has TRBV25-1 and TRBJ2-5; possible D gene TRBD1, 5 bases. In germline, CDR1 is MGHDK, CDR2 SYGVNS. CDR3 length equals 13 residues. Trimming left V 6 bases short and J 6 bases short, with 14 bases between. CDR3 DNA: TGTGCCAGCAGCCCGGAAGGGGCGAAGACCCAGTACTTC. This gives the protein CASSPEGAKTQYF.

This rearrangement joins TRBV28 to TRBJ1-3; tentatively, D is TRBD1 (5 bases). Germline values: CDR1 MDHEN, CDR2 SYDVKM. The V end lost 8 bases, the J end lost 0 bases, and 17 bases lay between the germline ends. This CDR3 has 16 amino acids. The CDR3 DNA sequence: TGTGCCAGCCTGAGTGGGGCTCGACCCTCTGGAAACACCATATATTTT. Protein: CASLSGARPSGNTIYF. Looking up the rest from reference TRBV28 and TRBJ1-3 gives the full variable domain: DVKVTQSSRYLVKRTGEKVFLECVQDMDHENMFWYRQDPGLGLRLIYFSYDVKMKEKGDIPEGYSVSREKKERFSLILESASTNQTSMYLCASLSGARPSGNTIYFGEGSWLTVV.

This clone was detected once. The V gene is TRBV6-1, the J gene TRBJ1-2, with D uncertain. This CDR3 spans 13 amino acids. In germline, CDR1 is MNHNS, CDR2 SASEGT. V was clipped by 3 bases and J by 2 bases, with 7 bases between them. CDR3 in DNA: TGTGCCAGCAGTGAGCACAGCAACTATGGCTACACCTTC. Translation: CASSEHSNYGYTF.

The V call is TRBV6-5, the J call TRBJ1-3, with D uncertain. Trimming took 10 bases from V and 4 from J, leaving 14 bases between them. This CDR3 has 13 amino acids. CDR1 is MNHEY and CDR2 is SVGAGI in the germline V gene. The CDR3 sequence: CATSAEEGNTIYF. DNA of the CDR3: TGTGCCACCTCAGCGGAGGAGGGAAACACCATATATTTT.

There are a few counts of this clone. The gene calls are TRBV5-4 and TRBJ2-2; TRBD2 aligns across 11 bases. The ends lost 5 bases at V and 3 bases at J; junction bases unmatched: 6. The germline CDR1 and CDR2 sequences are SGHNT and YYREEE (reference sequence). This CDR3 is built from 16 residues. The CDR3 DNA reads TGTGCCAGCAGTTCAGAACTAGCGGGAGACACCGGGGAGCTGTTTTTT. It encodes CASSSELAGDTGELFF.

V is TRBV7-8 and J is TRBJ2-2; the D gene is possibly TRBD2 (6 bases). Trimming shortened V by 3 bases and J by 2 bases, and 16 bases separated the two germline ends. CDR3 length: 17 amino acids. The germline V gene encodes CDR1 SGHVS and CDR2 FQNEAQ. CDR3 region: CASSFRAGKRNTGELFF. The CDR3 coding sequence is TGTGCCAGCAGCTTCAGGGCGGGAAAACGCAACACCGGGGAGCTGTTTTTT.

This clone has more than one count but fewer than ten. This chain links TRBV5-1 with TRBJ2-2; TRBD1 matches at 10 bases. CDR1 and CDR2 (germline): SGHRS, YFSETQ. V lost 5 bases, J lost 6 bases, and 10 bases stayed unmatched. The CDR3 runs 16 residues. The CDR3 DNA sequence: TGCGCCAGCAGGGATCCGGGACAGGGGTCATCCGGGGAGCTGTTTTTT. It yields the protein CASRDPGQGSSGELFF.

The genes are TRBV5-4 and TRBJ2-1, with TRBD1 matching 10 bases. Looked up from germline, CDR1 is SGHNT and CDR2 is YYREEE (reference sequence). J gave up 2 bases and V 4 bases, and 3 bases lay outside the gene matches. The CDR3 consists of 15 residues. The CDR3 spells CASSRDRGPYNEQFF. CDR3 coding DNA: TGTGCCAGCAGCAGGGACAGGGGACCCTACAATGAGCAGTTCTTC.